The rows below give T cell receptor beta chains drawn from one sample of a study of PD-L1 blockade in urothelial cancer. Profiling relied on immunoSEQ multiplex PCR, and the TCRdb table lists in-frame clones only, not all of them. In the table there are roughly 120,000 clones, roughly 90% of which are singletons. Source: PBMCs, taken around atezolizumab (anti-PD-L1) treatment. Source of these receptors: a man aged 60 to 69 with urothelial cancer. CDR3s include the opening cysteine and the closing phenylalanine or tryptophan. A D gene is named only where the DNA matches it firmly. Rows may omit the clone size; those that give it use once, few, many or a size class.

D,J,size,length,V,CDR3,DNA
NA,TRBJ1-1,once,14,TRBV6-4,CASSPVGGGTEAFF,TGTGCCAGCTCCCCGGTCGGGGGGGGCACTGAAGCTTTCTTT
TRBD2,TRBJ2-1,NA,12,TRBV10-3,CAISVSSGDQFF,TGTGCCATCAGTGTGTCGAGCGGGGACCAGTTCTTC
NA,TRBJ1-2,NA,15,TRBV7-8,CASSPDRTANYGYTF,TGTGCCAGCAGCCCCGACAGGACAGCAAACTATGGCTACACCTTC
TRBD1,TRBJ1-4,NA,13,TRBV6-5,CASSGDRGEKLFF,TGTGCCAGCAGCGGAGACAGGGGTGAAAAACTGTTTTTT
NA,TRBJ1-2,NA,14,TRBV6-5,CASSYRDKHYGYTF,TGTGCCAGCAGTTACCGGGACAAACACTATGGCTACACCTTC
TRBD1,TRBJ1-2,NA,16,TRBV28,CASSFRLRGRNYGYTF,TGTGCCAGCAGTTTTCGGTTGAGGGGGCGTAACTATGGCTACACCTTC
TRBD1,TRBJ2-7,NA,14,TRBV11-3,CASSSRDRGLEQYF,TGTGCCAGCAGCTCCCGGGACAGGGGGCTCGAGCAGTACTTC
NA,TRBJ1-5,NA,16,TRBV6-6,CASSYSREGSNQPQHF,TGTGCCAGCAGTTACTCCAGGGAGGGGAGCAATCAGCCCCAGCATTTT
TRBD2,TRBJ2-7,NA,18,TRBV7-9,CASSFPGTSGPPPYEQYF,TGTGCCAGCAGCTTCCCGGGGACTAGCGGGCCACCACCCTACGAGCAGTACTTC
NA,TRBJ2-2,NA,17,TRBV23-1,CASSQSVRGANTGELFF,TGCGCCAGCAGTCAATCAGTAAGGGGCGCGAACACCGGGGAGCTGTTTTTT
TRBD2,TRBJ2-1,NA,15,TRBV10-2,CASSESERGGYEQFF,TGCGCCAGCAGTGAGTCCGAGCGGGGGGGATACGAGCAGTTCTTC
TRBD1,TRBJ1-4,NA,15,TRBV18,CASSPVQGANEKLFF,TGTGCCAGCTCACCTGTACAGGGGGCTAATGAAAAACTGTTTTTT
NA,TRBJ1-1,NA,14,TRBV7-2,CASRYPGKGSEAFF,TGTGCCAGCAGGTACCCAGGGAAGGGGTCTGAAGCTTTCTTT
NA,TRBJ1-5,NA,14,TRBV6-5,CATRKIQGHQPQHF,TGTGCCACCCGTAAAATTCAGGGTCATCAGCCCCAGCATTTT
TRBD2,TRBJ2-3,NA,16,TRBV7-2,CASSLRRGGGTDTQYF,TGTGCCAGCAGCTTACGGCGGGGGGGCGGCACAGATACGCAGTATTTT
TRBD1,TRBJ1-3,few,14,TRBV19,CASSTGQGVNTIYF,TGTGCCAGTAGTACCGGACAGGGCGTAAACACCATATATTTT
TRBD2,TRBJ2-4,NA,15,TRBV5-5,CASSLGLGLAGVWNF,TGTGCCAGCAGCTTGGGACTTGGACTAGCGGGAGTGTGGAACTTC
TRBD2,TRBJ2-3,NA,17,TRBV28,CASSQPALAGEGDTQYF,TGTGCCAGCAGTCAGCCAGCACTAGCGGGGGAGGGAGATACGCAGTATTTT
NA,TRBJ2-1,NA,12,TRBV10-3,CAISEEGDEQFF,TGTGCCATCAGTGAGGAGGGGGATGAGCAGTTCTTC
NA,TRBJ1-1,few,12,TRBV6-5,CASRDLNTEAFF,TGTGCCAGCAGAGACTTGAACACTGAAGCTTTCTTT
NA,TRBJ2-5,NA,13,TRBV2,CASRRGGAETQYF,TGTGCCAGCAGACGTGGGGGCGCTGAGACCCAGTACTTC
TRBD2,TRBJ2-3,NA,13,TRBV5-1,CASGLAGVDTQYF,TGCGCCAGCGGACTAGCGGGGGTGGATACGCAGTATTTT